The next 24 T cell receptor beta chains were all read from a single sample in a study of OX40 agonist ivuxolimab in advanced cancers. The repertoire was sequenced with immunoSEQ multiplex PCR; TCRdb's copy has only in-frame clones and lacks some. The sample includes 95,000 to 150,000 clones, around 89% seen only once; the top ten take 0.55%. The specimen was CD4+ or CD8+ T cells sorted from blood, collected in a trial of the OX40 agonist ivuxolimab. Receptors were obtained from an adult with an advanced solid tumor such as melanoma, head and neck, liver or kidney cancer.

On this clone itself: Compared with germline, one end of the junction differs, possibly owing to a read error. The CDR3 DNA follows: TGTGCCGGCAGCAAGCGACTAGCGGGCAAAGAGACCCAGTACTTC. Its protein product is CAGSKRLAGKETQYF. This rearrangement joins TRBV11-2 to TRBJ2-5, with 10 bases identical to TRBD2. The length of the CDR3 is 15 residues. Germline assignment: CDR1 SGHAT and CDR2 FQNNGV.

This clone was seen a single time. J is TRBJ1-1 and V is TRBV11-3; no reliable D call. Germline V CDR1 and CDR2: SGHNT, YENEEA. Deletions cut 3 bases from V and 4 bases from J, with 9 bases between. The CDR3 is 13 residues long. This chain's CDR3 is CASSFGSATEAFF. DNA for the CDR3: TGTGCCAGCAGCTTTGGGAGCGCCACTGAAGCTTTCTTT.

This sequence joins TRBV27 and TRBJ1-4; 12 positions match TRBD1. From germline, CDR1 is MNHEY and CDR2 SMNVEV (reference sequence). V shed 3 bases, J shed 0 bases, and the junction held 2 bases outside the gene matches. The CDR3 totals 17 residues. The CDR3 sequence: CASSFGTGGSTNEKLFF. The CDR3 DNA sequence: TGTGCCAGCAGTTTCGGGACAGGGGGCTCAACTAATGAAAAACTGTTTTTT.

The chain links TRBV27 to TRBJ2-1, with D unclear. The V gene's germline CDR1 is MNHEY and CDR2 SMNVEV (reference sequence). The CDR3 runs to 14 residues. Trimming cost V 6 bases and J 6 bases, with 15 bases left between them. CDR3: CASSTPGAINEQFF. The CDR3 nucleotides are TGTGCCAGCAGCACCCCAGGAGCGATCAATGAGCAGTTCTTC.

The V call is TRBV28, the J call TRBJ2-5; D gene uncertain. The CDR3 contains 12 residues. Germline V CDR1 and CDR2: MDHEN, SYDVKM. V was shortened by 6 bases and J by 7 bases, with 12 bases between the two germline ends. The CDR3 sequence is CASRKGIWTQYF. The CDR3 nucleotides read TGTGCCAGCAGAAAGGGTATTTGGACCCAGTACTTC.

J is TRBJ1-2 and V is TRBV18; 9 bases match TRBD1. Germline lookup yields CDR1 KGHSH and CDR2 LQKENI. V shed 2 bases, J shed 0 bases, and the junction held 4 bases outside the gene matches. This CDR3 has 16 amino acids. The CDR3 nucleotides read TGTGCCAGCTCACCAACCGGGACAGGGACTAACTATGGCTACACCTTC. Its translation is CASSPTGTGTNYGYTF.

This clone was detected once. As DNA, the CDR3 is TGTGCCAGCAGCCTACAGGGGGCCGGGAACTATGGCTACACCTTC. Residues: CASSLQGAGNYGYTF. The V call is TRBV5-4, the J call TRBJ1-2; 9 bases align to TRBD1. The V gene end was trimmed by 4 bases and the J gene end by 2 bases; junction bases not matched to a gene: 6. Looked up from germline, CDR1 is SGHNT and CDR2 is YYREEE (reference sequence). The CDR3 has 15 residues.

This chain uses TRBV28 with TRBJ1-4; D is ambiguous. From germline, CDR1 is MDHEN and CDR2 SYDVKM. The length of the CDR3 is 14 residues. The V end was cut by 6 bases, the J end by 3 bases, with 11 bases between. The CDR3 region is CASSLTPANEKLFF. CDR3 nucleotides: TGTGCCAGCAGCCTGACTCCGGCTAATGAAAAACTGTTTTTT.

The chain joins TRBV7-2 to TRBJ1-3, with a tentative D call TRBD1 (5 bases). The CDR3 is 14 amino acids. Per germline, CDR1 SGHTA and CDR2 FQGNSA. The V gene lost 3 bases and the J gene lost 1 base, with 7 bases spanning the gap. As DNA, the CDR3 is TGTGCCAGCAGCTTGTGGGGGTCTGGAAACACCATATATTTT. It specifies CASSLWGSGNTIYF.

The rearrangement links TRBV4-3 to TRBJ2-3, with D possibly matching TRBD1 (5 bases). CDR3 length: 14 residues. Per germline, CDR1 LGHNA and CDR2 YSLEER. Trimming pared 1 base from V and 4 bases from J, leaving 9 bases between. The CDR3 bases are TGCGCCAGCAGCCAAGGACAGTTTGCAGATACGCAGTATTTT. Residues: CASSQGQFADTQYF.

The chain is built from TRBV7-2 and TRBJ1-6; possible D gene TRBD1, 5 bases. Trimming removed 10 bases at V and 4 bases at J, with 8 bases between. CDR3 length: 12 residues. CDR1 and CDR2 (germline): SGHTA, FQGNSA. The chain's CDR3 is CATSGYNSPLHF. The CDR3 nucleotides are TGTGCCACATCAGGGTATAATTCACCCCTCCACTTT.

The chain uses TRBV6-5 and TRBJ1-2; unclear D gene. Germline CDR1 is MNHEY and CDR2 is SVGAGI. Trimming took 8 bases from V and 0 from J, leaving 13 bases between them. This CDR3 has 14 residues. CDR3 bases: TGTGCCAGCGGAAGGACGGGAGCTAACTATGGCTACACCTTC. This translates into CASGRTGANYGYTF.

This sequence joins TRBV6-5 and TRBJ2-3; 7 positions agree with TRBD2. Germline CDR1 is MNHEY and CDR2 is SVGAGI. This CDR3 comprises 16 residues. J lost 3 bases, V lost 0 bases, and 6 bases had no gene match. CDR3 bases: TGTGCCAGCAGTTACTCGTCTAGCGGTTTAACAGATACGCAGTATTTT. The encoded protein is CASSYSSSGLTDTQYF.

This chain joins TRBV27 and TRBJ2-7; D perhaps matches TRBD1 (6 bases). Per germline, CDR1 MNHEY and CDR2 SMNVEV (reference sequence). With 3 bases removed from V and 2 bases from J, the gap between germline ends came to 17 bases. This CDR3 contains 16 residues. The chain's CDR3 is CASSFRGQSPPYEQYF. The CDR3 bases are TGTGCCAGCAGTTTTAGAGGACAGAGTCCCCCCTACGAGCAGTACTTC.

CDR3 bases: TGTGCCAGCAGCTTGGAGAAGAATGGCTACACCTTC. Translated: CASSLEKNGYTF. This rearrangement joins TRBV5-6 to TRBJ1-2; D is uncertain. The CDR3 contains 12 residues. Germline CDR1 SGHDT, CDR2 YYEEEE. V was trimmed by 0 bases and J by 6 bases, leaving 6 bases between them.

The genes are TRBV7-2 and TRBJ2-5; D ambiguous. Germline assignment: CDR1 SGHTA and CDR2 FQGNSA. The V end was cut by 2 bases, the J end by 7 bases, with 8 bases between. This CDR3 has 12 amino acids. CDR3 residues: CASSLLGGTQYF. In DNA, the CDR3 is TGTGCCAGCAGCTTATTGGGTGGGACCCAGTACTTC. The full variable domain, rest sourced from reference TRBV7-2 and TRBJ2-5, is GAGVSQSPSNKVTEKGKDVELRCDPISGHTALYWYRQSLGQGLEFLIYFQGNSAPDKSGLPSDRFSAERTGGSVSTLTIQRTQQEDSAVYLCASSLLGGTQYFGPGTRLLVL.

This clone has a handful of counts. This sequence joins TRBV2 and TRBJ1-5; perhaps TRBD1 as D (5 bases). CDR1 is SNHLY and CDR2 is FYNNEI in the germline V gene. The germline V and J ends were trimmed by 8 bases and 0 bases, with 14 bases remaining between them. The CDR3 runs to 15 residues. As DNA, the CDR3 is TGTGCCAGCGGGCCGGTCGGGGGTAGCAATCAGCCCCAGCATTTT. This translates into CASGPVGGSNQPQHF.

This clone has just a few counts. The V gene is TRBV30, the J gene TRBJ1-4; 7 bases line up with TRBD1. Germline CDR1 GTSNPN, CDR2 SVGIG (reference sequence). CDR3 length: 15 residues. J gave up 4 bases and V 5 bases, and 10 bases lay outside the gene matches. The CDR3 loop reads CAWSRGGQLNEKLFF. The DNA for the CDR3 is TGTGCCTGGTCCCGGGGGGGACAGCTTAATGAAAAACTGTTTTTT.

The chain employs TRBV28 and TRBJ1-6, with TRBD1 as a possible D gene (5 bases). This CDR3 is 12 amino acids long. V was trimmed by 5 bases and J by 10 bases, leaving 9 bases between them. Germline V gene data show CDR1 as MDHEN and CDR2 as SYDVKM. The chain's CDR3 is CASSTTDSPLHF. CDR3 in DNA: TGTGCCAGCAGTACGACAGACTCACCCCTCCACTTT.

The CDR3 here is CASTNSQRGEQYF. The CDR3 coding sequence is TGTGCCAGTACTAACAGTCAAAGAGGCGAGCAGTACTTC. The chain is built from TRBV19 and TRBJ2-7; the D is unclear. Germline V gives CDR1 LNHDA, CDR2 SQIVND (reference sequence). V gave up 7 bases and J gave up 6 bases, with 16 bases separating them. This CDR3 region has 13 residues.

The rearrangement joins TRBV7-2 to TRBJ2-7, with 7 bases that match TRBD1. This CDR3 spans 15 amino acids. Germline loops: CDR1 SGHTA, CDR2 FQGNSA. V trimming: 5 bases; J trimming: 2 bases; junction bases outside the gene matches: 9. The CDR3 spells CASSQLQGIPYEQYF. In nucleotides, the CDR3 is TGTGCCAGCAGCCAACTACAGGGGATCCCCTACGAGCAGTACTTC.

The rearrangement links TRBV7-2 to TRBJ2-5; D is unclear. Looked up from germline, CDR1 is SGHTA and CDR2 is FQGNSA. This CDR3 comprises 14 residues. V lost 3 bases to trimming and J lost 2 bases, with 10 bases between them. The CDR3 protein is CASSFWTSQETQYF. Here the CDR3 DNA reads TGTGCCAGCAGCTTCTGGACCTCTCAAGAGACCCAGTACTTC.

The chain is built from TRBV5-4 and TRBJ1-1, with TRBD1 as a possible D gene (5 bases). This CDR3 spans 14 amino acids. Trimming removed 4 bases at V and 5 bases at J, with 15 bases between. Germline CDR1 is SGHNT and CDR2 is YYREEE (reference sequence). The CDR3: CASSLQGEGTEAFF. As DNA, the CDR3 is TGTGCCAGCAGCCTGCAGGGAGAAGGGACTGAAGCTTTCTTT.

This clone has just a few counts. The chain links TRBV7-9 to TRBJ1-2; no clear D gene. This CDR3 spans 17 amino acids. Looked up from germline, CDR1 is SEHNR and CDR2 is FQNEAQ (reference sequence). The V and J ends lost 4 bases and 3 bases respectively, with 21 bases between them. The CDR3 is CASSSPEPDPSYYGYTF. Here the CDR3 DNA reads TGTGCCAGCAGCTCACCAGAACCAGACCCCTCCTACTATGGCTACACCTTC.